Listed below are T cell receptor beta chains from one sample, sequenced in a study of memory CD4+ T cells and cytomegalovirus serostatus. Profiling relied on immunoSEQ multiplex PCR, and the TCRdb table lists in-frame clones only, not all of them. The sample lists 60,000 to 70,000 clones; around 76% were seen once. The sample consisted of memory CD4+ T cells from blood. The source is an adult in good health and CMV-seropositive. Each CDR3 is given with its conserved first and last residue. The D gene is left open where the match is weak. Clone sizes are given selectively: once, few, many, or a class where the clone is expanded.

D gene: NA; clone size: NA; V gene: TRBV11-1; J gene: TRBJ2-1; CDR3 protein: CASSLSLTSLWFF; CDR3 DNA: TGTGCCAGCAGCTTATCCTTAACTAGCCTGTGGTTCTTC
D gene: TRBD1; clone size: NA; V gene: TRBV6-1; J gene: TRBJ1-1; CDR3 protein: CASSERGGQGEVAFF; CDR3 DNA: TGTGCCAGCAGTGAAAGAGGGGGACAGGGAGAGGTAGCTTTCTTT
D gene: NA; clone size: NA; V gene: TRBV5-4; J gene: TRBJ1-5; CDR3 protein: CASHRQGGQPQHF; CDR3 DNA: TGTGCCAGCCACCGTCAGGGAGGTCAGCCCCAGCATTTT
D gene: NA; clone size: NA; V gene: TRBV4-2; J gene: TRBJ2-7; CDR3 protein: CASSHGQGGNEQYF; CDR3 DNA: TGTGCCAGCAGCCATGGGCAGGGTGGAAACGAGCAGTACTTC
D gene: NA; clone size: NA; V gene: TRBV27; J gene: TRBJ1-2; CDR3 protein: CASSSIDSPFGYTF; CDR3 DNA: TGTGCCAGCAGTTCAATAGACAGCCCTTTCGGCTACACCTTC
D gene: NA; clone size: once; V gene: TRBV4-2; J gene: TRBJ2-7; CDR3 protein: CASSPHRSREQYF; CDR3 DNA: TGTGCCAGCAGCCCACATAGGAGTCGCGAGCAGTACTTC
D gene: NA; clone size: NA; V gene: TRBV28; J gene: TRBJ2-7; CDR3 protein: CASSYLGQTAGYEQYF; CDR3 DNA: TGTGCCAGCAGTTACCTCGGCCAGACCGCGGGCTACGAGCAGTACTTC
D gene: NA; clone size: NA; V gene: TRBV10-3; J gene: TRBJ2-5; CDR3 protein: CAISDGLGVETQYF; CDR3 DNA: TGTGCCATCAGTGACGGGTTGGGGGTGGAGACCCAGTACTTC
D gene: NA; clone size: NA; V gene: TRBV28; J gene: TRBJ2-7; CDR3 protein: CASSKNYEQYF; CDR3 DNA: TGTGCCAGCAGTAAGAACTACGAGCAGTACTTC
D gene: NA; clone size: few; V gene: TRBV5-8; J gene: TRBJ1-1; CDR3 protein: CASSLFLQAFF; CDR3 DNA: TGTGCCAGCAGCTTGTTTCTACAAGCTTTCTTT
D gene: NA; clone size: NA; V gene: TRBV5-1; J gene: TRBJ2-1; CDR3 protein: CASSFWGSGNEQFF; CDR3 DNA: TGCGCCAGCAGCTTTTGGGGGTCTGGCAATGAGCAGTTCTTC
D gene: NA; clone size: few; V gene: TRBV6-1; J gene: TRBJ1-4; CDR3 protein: CASSLSGPELFF; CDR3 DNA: TGTGCCAGCAGTTTAAGTGGGCCCGAACTGTTTTTT
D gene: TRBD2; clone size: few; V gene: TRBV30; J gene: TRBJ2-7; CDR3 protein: CAWTSGGSSYEQYF; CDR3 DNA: TGTGCCTGGACATCGGGGGGGAGCTCCTACGAGCAGTACTTC
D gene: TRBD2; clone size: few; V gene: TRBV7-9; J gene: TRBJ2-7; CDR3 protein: CASSLVAGGSYEQYF; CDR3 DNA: TGTGCCAGCAGCTTAGTAGCGGGAGGCTCCTACGAGCAGTACTTC
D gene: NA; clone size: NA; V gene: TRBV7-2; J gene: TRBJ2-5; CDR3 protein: CASSRDRRETQYF; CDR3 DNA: TGTGCCAGCAGCCGGGACCGAAGAGAGACCCAGTACTTC
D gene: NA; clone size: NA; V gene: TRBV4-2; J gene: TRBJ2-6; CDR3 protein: CASSEGHGANVLTF; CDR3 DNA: TGTGCCAGCAGCGAGGGGCATGGGGCCAACGTCCTGACTTTC
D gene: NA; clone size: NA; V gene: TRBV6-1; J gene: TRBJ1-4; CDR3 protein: CASSEGGTWGEKLFF; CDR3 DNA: TGTGCCAGCAGTGAAGGCGGGACCTGGGGGGAAAAACTGTTTTTT
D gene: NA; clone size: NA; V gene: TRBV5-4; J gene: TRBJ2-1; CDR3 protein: CASRRGHGPEQFF; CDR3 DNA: TGTGCCAGCAGGCGCGGTCATGGACCTGAGCAGTTCTTC
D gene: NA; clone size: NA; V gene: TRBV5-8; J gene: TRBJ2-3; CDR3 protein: CASSLVGTTDTQYF; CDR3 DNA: TGTGCCAGCAGCTTGGTAGGGACCACAGATACGCAGTATTTT
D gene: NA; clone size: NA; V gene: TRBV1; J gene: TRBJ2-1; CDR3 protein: CTSSPWGTVAYNEQFF; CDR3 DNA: TGCACCAGCAGCCCATGGGGGACTGTGGCCTACAATGAGCAGTTCTTC
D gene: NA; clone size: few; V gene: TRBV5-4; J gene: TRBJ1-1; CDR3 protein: CASSLDLGLGTEAFF; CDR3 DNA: TGTGCCAGCAGCTTGGACCTGGGGTTGGGCACTGAAGCTTTCTTT
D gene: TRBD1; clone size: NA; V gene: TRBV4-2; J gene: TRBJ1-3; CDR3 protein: CASSQGDSSGNTIYF; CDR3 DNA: TGTGCCAGCAGCCAGGGGGACAGCTCTGGAAACACCATATATTTT
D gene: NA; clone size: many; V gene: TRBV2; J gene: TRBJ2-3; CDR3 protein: CASRRSVWTDTQYF; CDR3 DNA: TGTGCCAGCAGGAGGTCCGTATGGACAGATACGCAGTATTTT